Listed below are T cell receptor beta chains from one sample, sequenced in a study of regulatory T cells in long-lasting Graves disease. MiXCR, run by TCRdb on the multiplex PCR reads, gives a single entry per CDR3 protein. The table records 250,000 to 400,000 distinct CDR3 sequences, about 18% of them present only once. Material: peripheral blood mononuclear cells (PBMCs), obtained at new diagnosis, from a patient treated with antithyroid drugs. These receptors all stem from a female donor with Graves disease. Each CDR3 is given with its conserved first and last residue. The D gene is left open where the match is weak. Rows give clone size only sometimes, using once, few, many, or a class for an expanded clone.

TRBV28	many	NA	TRBJ2-7	CASSPSSETDEQYF	TGTGCCAGCAGTCCCTCCTCCGAAACCGACGAGCAGTACTTC
TRBV6-1	NA	NA	TRBJ2-1	CASTQGWSTLYNEQFF	TGTGCCAGCACTCAGGGATGGTCGACGCTTTACAATGAGCAGTTCTTC
TRBV7-8	many	TRBD2	TRBJ2-5	CASSFGVAGREETQYF	TGTGCCAGCAGCTTTGGGGTAGCGGGAAGGGAGGAGACCCAGTACTTC
TRBV27	many	NA	TRBJ1-5	CASSSGQRQPQHF	TGTGCCAGCAGTAGCGGACAGCGTCAGCCCCAGCATTTT
TRBV28	many	NA	TRBJ2-7	CASSGGLPEQYF	TGTGCCAGCAGTGGGGGTCTCCCCGAGCAGTACTTC
TRBV7-3	NA	NA	TRBJ2-1	CASSSVDYYNEQFF	TGTGCCAGCAGCTCGGTGGACTATTACAATGAGCAGTTCTTC
TRBV7-2	NA	NA	TRBJ1-1	CASSANMNTEAFF	TGTGCCAGCAGCGCGAACATGAACACTGAAGCTTTCTTT
TRBV5-1	NA	NA	TRBJ1-2	CASSFSNNYGYTF	TGCGCCAGCAGCTTCTCGAACAACTATGGCTACACCTTC
TRBV28	many	NA	TRBJ2-7	CASSFFGTFSSYEQYF	TGTGCCAGCAGTTTCTTTGGAACCTTCAGCTCCTACGAGCAGTACTTC
TRBV12-3/TRBV12-4	NA	TRBD1	TRBJ2-7	CASSSGGGTRYEQYF	TGTGCCAGCAGCTCAGGGGGCGGGACTCGATACGAGCAGTACTTC
TRBV7-7	NA	TRBD1	TRBJ2-2	CASSSQGAGTGELFF	TGTGCTAGCAGCTCCCAGGGGGCGGGCACCGGGGAGCTGTTTTTT
TRBV7-2	many	TRBD1	TRBJ1-5	CASSSRQGLQPQHF	TGTGCCAGCAGCTCTAGACAGGGACTTCAGCCCCAGCATTTT
TRBV11-2	many	NA	TRBJ1-3	CASSLVLGLSGNTIYF	TGTGCCAGCAGCTTAGTCCTGGGGCTGTCTGGAAACACCATATATTTT
TRBV2	many	NA	TRBJ2-1	CASIGLYNEQFF	TGTGCCAGCATCGGGCTTTACAATGAGCAGTTCTTC
TRBV20-1	once	TRBD2	TRBJ2-7	CSAPMGVASGNYEQYF	TGCAGTGCCCCCATGGGGGTAGCTAGCGGGAACTACGAGCAGTACTTC
TRBV11-2	many	TRBD2	TRBJ2-1	CASSLVLAKYNEQFF	TGTGCCAGCAGCTTAGTACTAGCGAAATACAATGAGCAGTTCTTC
TRBV24-1	NA	TRBD2	TRBJ2-1	CATSSFGLAGGDEQFF	TGTGCCACCTCATCGTTCGGACTAGCGGGAGGGGATGAGCAGTTCTTC
TRBV7-9	many	NA	TRBJ1-1	CASSFNRGSTEAFF	TGTGCCAGCAGCTTCAACCGGGGGTCCACTGAAGCTTTCTTT
TRBV11-3	many	NA	TRBJ2-2	CASSLAGLSTGELFF	TGTGCCAGCAGCTTAGCTGGACTCAGCACCGGGGAGCTGTTTTTT
TRBV20-1	NA	TRBD2	TRBJ2-3	CSARGRERVPDTQYF	TGCAGTGCTAGGGGGCGGGAGCGAGTCCCAGATACGCAGTATTTT
TRBV7-6	few	TRBD1	TRBJ1-1	CATSDRGGLMNTEAFF	TGTGCCACCTCCGACAGAGGGGGCCTGATGAACACTGAAGCTTTCTTT
TRBV6-1	many	TRBD2	TRBJ2-7	CASGTSGRIYEQYF	TGTGCCAGCGGAACCAGCGGGAGGATCTACGAGCAGTACTTC
TRBV19	many	NA	TRBJ2-3	CASKAVGTDTQYF	TGTGCCAGTAAGGCGGTTGGCACAGATACGCAGTATTTT
TRBV7-2	NA	NA	TRBJ2-2	CASSLVGSNGVRRLFF	TGTGCCAGCAGCTTAGTGGGGTCTAACGGGGTCAGACGGCTGTTTTTT
TRBV3-1	many	TRBD1	TRBJ1-2	CASSQAVVLDRGRGYTF	TGTGCCAGCAGCCAAGCCGTCGTACTGGACAGGGGGCGAGGCTACACCTTC
TRBV28	many	NA	TRBJ2-2	CASSSPTGAVKAGELFF	TGTGCCAGCAGTTCCCCCACCGGAGCCGTTAAGGCCGGGGAGCTGTTTTTT
TRBV6-1	few	NA	TRBJ2-2	CATKKQGNTGELFF	TGTGCCACAAAAAAACAGGGGAACACCGGGGAGCTGTTTTTT
TRBV19	many	NA	TRBJ2-7	CASSTTLDGSYEQYF	TGTGCCAGTAGTACAACCCTGGACGGATCCTACGAGCAGTACTTC
TRBV12-3/TRBV12-4	many	TRBD1	TRBJ2-4	CASSLKHQQQGNIQYF	TGTGCCAGCAGTTTAAAGCATCAACAACAGGGGAACATTCAGTACTTC
TRBV19	NA	NA	TRBJ1-2	CASSIRAGRLGDYGYTF	TGTGCCAGTAGTATCCGCGCTGGCCGGCTTGGGGACTATGGCTACACCTTC
TRBV28	many	NA	TRBJ2-1	CASSFMQAAGNEQFF	TGTGCCAGCAGTTTTATGCAGGCGGCCGGGAATGAGCAGTTCTTC
TRBV28	many	TRBD1	TRBJ2-1	CASSSGQGPRGEQFF	TGTGCCAGCAGTTCCGGACAGGGCCCAAGGGGTGAGCAGTTCTTC
TRBV11-3	NA	NA	TRBJ2-5	CASSLAERHHPLKTQYF	TGTGCCAGCAGCTTAGCCGAGCGACATCATCCCCTTAAGACCCAGTACTTC
TRBV9	many	TRBD2	TRBJ2-1	CASKGLAEEQFF	TGTGCCAGCAAAGGACTAGCGGAGGAGCAGTTCTTC
TRBV10-3	NA	TRBD1	TRBJ2-1	CAISESGTGNEQFF	TGTGCCATCAGTGAGTCGGGGACAGGTAATGAGCAGTTCTTC
TRBV5-4	NA	NA	TRBJ2-3	CASSSPRGATDTQYF	TGTGCCAGCAGCTCCCCCCGGGGGGCGACAGATACGCAGTATTTT
TRBV10-2	few	NA	TRBJ2-2	CASSDNLYTGELFF	TGCGCCAGCAGTGATAATCTTTACACCGGGGAGCTGTTTTTT
TRBV4-1	NA	TRBD1	TRBJ2-7	CASSHELGQGVHEQYF	TGCGCCAGCAGCCATGAACTGGGACAGGGGGTGCACGAGCAGTACTTC
TRBV18	NA	NA	TRBJ2-1	CASSPPRGTGGLNEQFF	TGTGCCAGCTCACCACCTAGGGGGACCGGGGGTCTCAATGAGCAGTTCTTC
TRBV20-1	many	NA	TRBJ1-2	CSATGTISYGYTF	TGCAGTGCTACAGGGACTATTAGCTATGGCTACACCTTC
TRBV19	NA	NA	TRBJ2-5	CASSSGTYQYF	TGTGCCAGTAGCAGCGGGACATACCAGTACTTC
TRBV13	NA	TRBD2	TRBJ2-1	CASSQSGRAIQQFF	TGTGCCAGCAGCCAAAGCGGGAGGGCAATTCAGCAGTTCTTC